Below are 15 T cell receptor beta chains sequenced from a single sample in a study of spatial heterogeneity in lung cancer. A single record per CDR3 protein comes from TCRdb applying MiXCR to the 5' RACE reads. The sample includes just under 45,000 distinct CDR3 sequences, 20% to 25% of them seen just once. The time point denotes: blood at routine non-recurrence follow-up after resection. The material sequenced was PBMCs, taken at follow-up. The receptor set was obtained from a female donor with early-stage non-small cell lung cancer.

The V call is TRBV6-2 or TRBV6-3, the J call TRBJ2-7, with 9 bases identical to TRBD2. The CDR3 runs to 20 residues. Germline CDR1 MNHEY, CDR2 SVGEGT. Trimming cost V 7 bases and J 6 bases; bases outside gene matches: 28. The CDR3, as DNA: TGTGCCAGCACCCGCAATGCTCTTAGCGGGAGAAGGAAAGGATCGATCGAGCAGTACTTC. Its translation: CASTRNALSGRRKGSIEQYF.

This clonotype has a count of ten or more. J is TRBJ2-3 and V is TRBV29-1, with a possible D match to TRBD2 (6 bases). Germline V lookup: CDR1 SQVTM, CDR2 ANQGSEA. The CDR3 runs to 12 residues. Between the trimmed V and J ends, which lost 8 bases and 4 bases, there was a span of 13 bases. In DNA, the CDR3 is TGCAGCTCCTTGGAGGGCCCAGATACGCAGTATTTT. Protein product: CSSLEGPDTQYF.

This clonotype was counted ten times or more. V usage is TRBV2 and J usage is TRBJ2-1; 7 positions match TRBD2. V shed 6 bases and J 5 bases; nucleotides not matched to a gene: 13. The CDR3 spans 16 residues. Germline CDR1 is SNHLY and CDR2 is FYNNEI. The CDR3 spells CASRQPSGRGHNEQFF. CDR3 nucleotides: TGTGCCAGCAGGCAGCCTAGCGGTAGGGGCCACAATGAGCAGTTCTTC.

CDR3 residues: CASSLVGGSGTEAFF. CDR3 DNA: TGTGCCAGCAGCTTAGTTGGGGGTAGTGGCACTGAAGCTTTCTTT. The chain recombines TRBV7-2 with TRBJ1-1; the D gene is possibly TRBD1 (5 bases). The CDR3 spans 15 residues. Deletions cut 1 base from V and 4 bases from J, with 13 bases between. The germline CDR1 and CDR2 sequences are SGHTA and FQGNSA.

This clonotype was counted a few times. The chain is built from TRBV5-1 and TRBJ2-3; D is possibly TRBD1 (6 bases). The germline V and J ends were trimmed by 3 bases and 5 bases, with 7 bases remaining between them. Per the germline V gene, CDR1 is SGHRS and CDR2 is YFSETQ. This CDR3 contains 12 residues. The CDR3 region is CASSSGVDTQYF. The CDR3 DNA is TGCGCCAGCAGCTCAGGGGTAGATACGCAGTATTTT.

J is TRBJ1-6 and V is TRBV29-1; TRBD1 might be the D (6 bases). CDR1 is SQVTM and CDR2 is ANQGSEA in the germline V gene. The CDR3 runs to 13 residues. V lost 4 bases to trimming and J lost 4 bases, with 8 bases between them. The CDR3 here is CSVGQGYNSPLHF. The CDR3 region has the DNA TGCAGCGTTGGCCAGGGGTATAATTCACCCCTCCACTTT.

V and J are TRBV11-1 and TRBJ2-1; unclear D gene. CDR1 and CDR2 (germline): SGHAT, FQDESV (reference sequence). The CDR3 is 12 amino acids. V was clipped by 3 bases and J by 6 bases, with 6 bases between them. The CDR3 reads CASSFTINEQFF. Here the CDR3 DNA reads TGTGCCAGCAGCTTCACAATCAATGAGCAGTTCTTC.

This clonotype has just a few counts. Relative to the germline gene, one junction end is altered; a read error may explain this. V usage is TRBV11-1 and J usage is TRBJ2-1; the match to TRBD1 covers 7 bases. This CDR3 is 13 amino acids long. Per the germline V gene, CDR1 is SGHAT and CDR2 is FQDESV (reference sequence). The CDR3 coding sequence is TGTGCCAGCAGTTTAGGACAGGACAATGAGCAGTTCTTC. Amino acid sequence: CASSLGQDNEQFF.

This clonotype was observed a handful of times. The rearrangement uses TRBV23-1 and TRBJ1-6; weak D call: TRBD1 (5 bases). TRBV23-1 falls under the ORF class, with uncertain function. The CDR3 consists of 14 residues. V dropped 2 bases and J dropped 7 bases, with 9 bases sitting between them. This CDR3 reads CASSQGGDNSPLHF. Here the CDR3 DNA reads TGCGCCAGCAGTCAAGGGGGGGACAATTCACCCCTCCACTTT.

This clonotype was seen many times. This chain connects TRBV7-8 to TRBJ2-1; D call uncertain. The CDR3 has 12 amino acids. CDR1 SGHVS and CDR2 FQNEAQ come from the germline V gene. The V end was cut by 4 bases, the J end by 9 bases, with 10 bases between. The CDR3 loop is CASSSYRGEQFF. Here the CDR3 DNA reads TGTGCCAGCAGCTCCTATAGAGGTGAGCAGTTCTTC.

This clonotype was observed many times. The rearrangement links TRBV2 to TRBJ2-7; the D gene is possibly TRBD2 (5 bases). The CDR3 sequence is 12 residues long. V was cut by 7 bases and J by 2 bases, with 9 bases left in between. The V gene's germline CDR1 is SNHLY and CDR2 FYNNEI. CDR3 coding DNA: TGTGCCAGCAAAGTCGGGACCTACGAGCAGTACTTC. As protein: CASKVGTYEQYF.

This clonotype appeared many times. The chain uses TRBV4-1 and TRBJ2-7, with D perhaps TRBD2 (5 bases). CDR3 length equals 13 residues. Per germline, CDR1 MGHRA and CDR2 YSYEKL. V was pared by 4 bases and J by 2 bases, with 9 bases between. CDR3 DNA sequence: TGCGCCAGCAGCCTGAGCGGTGCCTACGAGCAGTACTTC. Amino acid sequence: CASSLSGAYEQYF.

CDR3 DNA sequence: TGCGCCAGCAGTGAGATCGACACCGGGGAGCTGTTTTTT. Amino acids: CASSEIDTGELFF. The chain joins TRBV10-1 to TRBJ2-2; D ambiguous. Germline lookup yields CDR1 WNHNN and CDR2 SYGVQD (reference sequence). The V gene lost 2 bases and the J gene lost 3 bases, with 4 bases spanning the gap. The CDR3 loop spans 13 amino acids.

This chain uses TRBV11-2 with TRBJ1-6; 8 bases line up with TRBD1. This CDR3 has 16 residues. Germline assignment: CDR1 SGHAT and CDR2 FQNNGV. The junction had 12 bases not matched to a gene; V was cut back by 4 bases and J by 10 bases. CDR3 bases: TGTGCCAGCAGCTCCCGGACAGGGTTAGGGAAATCACCCCTCCACTTT. It specifies CASSSRTGLGKSPLHF. Looking up the rest from reference TRBV11-2 and TRBJ1-6 gives the full variable domain: EAGVAQSPRYKIIEKRQSVAFWCNPISGHATLYWYQQILGQGPKLLIQFQNNGVVDDSQLPKDRFSAERLKGVDSTLKIQPAKLEDSAVYLCASSSRTGLGKSPLHFGNGTRLTVT.

This clonotype came up once. The chain uses TRBV27 and TRBJ2-2; D is unresolved. The ends were cut back, 5 bases at V and 6 bases at J, with 22 bases in the middle. The CDR3 spans 17 residues. CDR1 and CDR2 (germline): MNHEY, SMNVEV (reference sequence). This chain's CDR3 is CASSRDIVAAYSGELFF. The CDR3 DNA follows: TGTGCCAGCAGTAGAGACATCGTAGCCGCGTACTCCGGGGAGCTGTTTTTT.